A single sample gave rise to the 16 T cell receptor beta chains below, sequenced in a study of blood T cell repertoires in COVID-19 (dated by TCRdb to about 2020). The receptor library was made with the immunoSEQ multiplex PCR assay. TCRdb's version of the immuneACCESS table is confined to in-frame rearrangements and falls short of the full clone set. An unresolved V gene accounts for under half of the shortfall where checked; the remainder is of unknown origin. This sample holds 150,000 to 200,000 clones; over 75% were observed only once. The biggest ten clones account for 11% of the sample. The specimen was peripheral blood. The origin of the receptors is a man aged 55 to 70 with active or convalescent COVID-19.

The rearrangement links TRBV7-9 to TRBJ2-7; D possibly corresponds to TRBD1 (6 bases). Germline loops: CDR1 SEHNR, CDR2 FQNEAQ (reference sequence). The CDR3 spans 15 residues. Trimming left V 0 bases short and J 2 bases short, with 11 bases between. The CDR3 protein is CASSLAPGQTYEQYF. The CDR3 bases are TGTGCCAGCAGCTTAGCACCGGGACAAACCTACGAGCAGTACTTC.

This rearrangement joins TRBV5-1 to TRBJ2-5; 7 positions agree with TRBD1. The germline V gene has CDR1 SGHRS and CDR2 YFSETQ. J was trimmed by 7 bases and V by 4 bases; bases with no gene match: 10. This CDR3 region has 14 residues. The CDR3 here is CASSHRDSGMTQYF. The CDR3 DNA sequence: TGCGCCAGCAGCCACCGGGACAGCGGAATGACCCAGTACTTC.

The V gene is TRBV28, the J gene TRBJ1-1; D perhaps matches TRBD1 (6 bases). Germline-derived CDR1 and CDR2 are MDHEN and SYDVKM. This CDR3 has 18 residues. Deletions cut 2 bases from V and 3 bases from J, with 22 bases between. CDR3 amino acids: CASSLVAGDVVGDTEAFF. In nucleotides, the CDR3 is TGTGCCAGCAGTTTAGTGGCAGGGGATGTGGTGGGGGACACTGAAGCTTTCTTT.

The V gene is TRBV20-1, the J gene TRBJ2-7; a weak D match, TRBD2 (5 bases). This CDR3 has 17 amino acids. The germline CDR1 and CDR2 sequences are DFQATT and SNEGSKA (reference sequence). V was shortened by 3 bases and J by 0 bases, with 21 bases between the two germline ends. CDR3 nucleotide sequence: TGCAGTGCTAGTCGGGGTGGCGGACCGCCAAGCTCCTACGAGCAGTACTTC. Translating gives CSASRGGGPPSSYEQYF.

A single count supports this clone. This rearrangement joins TRBV5-4 to TRBJ2-1, with 13 positions matching TRBD2. With V trimmed by 3 bases and J by 0 bases, 12 bases remained unmatched. Per the germline V gene, CDR1 is SGHNT and CDR2 is YYREEE (reference sequence). There are 20 residues in the CDR3. The CDR3 loop reads CASSWGPGLAGTSSYNEQFF. The DNA for the CDR3 is TGTGCCAGCAGCTGGGGGCCGGGACTAGCGGGGACAAGCTCCTACAATGAGCAGTTCTTC. Combining the CDR3 with reference TRBV5-4 and TRBJ2-1 gives the whole variable domain ETGVTQSPTHLIKTRGQQVTLRCSSQSGHNTVSWYQQALGQGPQFIFQYYREEENGRGNFPPRFSGLQFPNYSSELNVNALELDDSALYLCASSWGPGLAGTSSYNEQFFGPGTRLTVL.

The V call is TRBV3-1 (or the pseudogene TRBV3-2), the J call TRBJ1-1, with D perhaps matching TRBD1 (6 bases). The germline gives CDR1 LGHDT, CDR2 YNNKEL (reference sequence). This CDR3 has 14 amino acids. The germline V and J ends were trimmed by 6 bases and 2 bases, with 13 bases remaining between them. The CDR3, as DNA: TGTGCCAGCAGTCGCGCCGGGACAAACACTGAAGCTTTCTTT. Translation gives CASSRAGTNTEAFF.

The J gene is TRBJ2-2, the V gene TRBV24-1; the D gene is possibly TRBD2 (6 bases). The germline CDR1 and CDR2 sequences are KGHDR and SFDVKD. The CDR3 loop spans 16 amino acids. Trimming removed 3 bases from V and 0 bases from J, with 10 bases in between. This CDR3 reads CATSDPSVANTGELFF. The CDR3 DNA reads TGTGCCACCAGTGATCCTAGCGTTGCGAACACCGGGGAGCTGTTTTTT.

CDR3 sequence (DNA): TGTGCCAGCCAGTATAGCGGGAGGCGAAATGAGCAGTTCTTC. Residues: CASQYSGRRNEQFF. The chain links TRBV28 to TRBJ2-1, with 10 bases aligning to TRBD2. The CDR3 length is 14 residues. With 8 bases clipped from V and 7 bases from J, the junction kept 8 bases outside the gene matches. CDR1 is MDHEN and CDR2 is SYDVKM in the germline V gene.

This sequence joins TRBV7-2 and TRBJ2-2; perhaps TRBD1 as D (5 bases). This CDR3 is 14 amino acids long. Per the germline V gene, CDR1 is SGHTA and CDR2 is FQGNSA. V was trimmed by 1 base and J by 6 bases, leaving 9 bases between them. CDR3 sequence: CASSLVGVSGELFF. DNA of the CDR3: TGTGCCAGCAGCTTAGTAGGGGTTTCCGGGGAGCTGTTTTTT.

CDR3 DNA: TGTGCCAGCAGTTTCGGCGGGACTGGGGGGGTCGAGCAGTACTTC. This translates into CASSFGGTGGVEQYF. V and J are TRBV6-5 and TRBJ2-7; TRBD2 aligns across 7 bases. CDR1 and CDR2 (germline): MNHEY, SVGAGI. The CDR3 consists of 15 residues. V trimming: 4 bases; J trimming: 6 bases; junction bases outside the gene matches: 12.

The chain links TRBV6-6 to TRBJ2-2; no definite D call. Germline CDR1 and CDR2: MNHNY and SVGAGI (reference sequence). This CDR3 is built from 13 residues. The V end was cut by 4 bases, the J end by 6 bases, with 9 bases between. CDR3 sequence reads: CASSSRSPGELFF. CDR3 nucleotides: TGTGCCAGCAGTTCACGGAGTCCCGGGGAGCTGTTTTTT.

This clone has more than one count but fewer than ten. CDR3 region: CASSAHSGGDNNSPLHF. The CDR3 DNA reads as TGTGCCAGCAGCGCCCACTCGGGAGGGGACAATAATTCACCCCTCCACTTT. This chain links TRBV9 with TRBJ1-6; D possibly corresponds to TRBD1 (6 bases). Germline assignment: CDR1 SGDLS and CDR2 YYNGEE. V was trimmed by 3 bases and J by 5 bases, leaving 18 bases between them. The CDR3 is 17 amino acids. The full variable domain, completed using reference TRBV9 and TRBJ1-6, is DSGVTQTPKHLITATGQRVTLRCSPRSGDLSVYWYQQSLDQGLQFLIQYYNGEERAKGNILERFSAQQFPDLHSELNLSSLELGDSALYFCASSAHSGGDNNSPLHFGNGTRLTVT.

The V gene is TRBV24-1, the J gene TRBJ2-1, with TRBD2 matching 9 bases. CDR1 and CDR2 (germline): KGHDR, SFDVKD. V trimming: 5 bases; J trimming: 1 base; junction bases outside the gene matches: 2. This CDR3 is built from 15 residues. CDR3 in amino acids: CATSGAGGSYNEQFF. Written as DNA, the CDR3 is TGTGCCACCAGTGGAGCGGGAGGTTCCTACAATGAGCAGTTCTTC.

This clone was detected a few times. CDR3 sequence reads: CASSEKLAERIGELFF. CDR3 bases: TGCGCCAGCAGTGAGAAACTAGCGGAGAGAATCGGGGAGCTGTTTTTT. J is TRBJ2-2 and V is TRBV10-1, with 8 bases fitting TRBD2. Germline values: CDR1 WNHNN, CDR2 SYGVQD (reference sequence). J gave up 7 bases and V 2 bases, and 9 bases lay outside the gene matches. The CDR3 consists of 16 residues.

The chain uses TRBV19 and TRBJ2-3; a possible D gene is TRBD2 (6 bases). CDR1 and CDR2 (germline): LNHDA, SQIVND (reference sequence). The ends were cut back, 6 bases at V and 2 bases at J, with 15 bases in the middle. The CDR3 covers 15 residues. This chain's CDR3 is CASREFSGNTDTQYF. The DNA of the CDR3 is TGTGCCAGTAGGGAATTTAGCGGAAACACAGATACGCAGTATTTT.

The CDR3 is CASSQQTGGFYEQYF. CDR3 nucleotide sequence: TGTGCCAGCAGCCAACAGACAGGGGGTTTTTACGAGCAGTACTTC. V is TRBV3-1 (or the pseudogene TRBV3-2) and J is TRBJ2-7; 9 nucleotides match TRBD1. The CDR3 totals 15 residues. Trimming at V came to 2 bases and at J to 4 bases, leaving 6 bases not matched to a gene. Looked up from germline, CDR1 is LGHDT and CDR2 is YNNKEL (reference sequence).